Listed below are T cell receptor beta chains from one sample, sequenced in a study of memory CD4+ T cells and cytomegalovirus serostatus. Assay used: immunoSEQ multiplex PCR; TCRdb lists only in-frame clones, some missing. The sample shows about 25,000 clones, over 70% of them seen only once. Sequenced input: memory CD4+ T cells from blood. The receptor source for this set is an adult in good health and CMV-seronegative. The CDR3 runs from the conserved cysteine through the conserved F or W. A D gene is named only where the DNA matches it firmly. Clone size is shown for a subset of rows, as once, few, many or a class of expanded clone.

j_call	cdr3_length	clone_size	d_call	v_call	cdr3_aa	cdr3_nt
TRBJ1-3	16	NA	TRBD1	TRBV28	CASRPKQGASGNTIYF	TGTGCCAGCAGACCCAAACAGGGGGCGTCGGGAAACACCATATATTTT
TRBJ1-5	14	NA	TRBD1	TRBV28	CASSPGQVRQPQHF	TGTGCCAGCAGCCCTGGACAGGTCCGACAGCCCCAGCATTTT
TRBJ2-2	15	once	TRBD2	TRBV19	CATTSGRTNTGELFF	TGTGCGACGACTAGCGGAAGAACGAACACCGGGGAGCTGTTTTTT
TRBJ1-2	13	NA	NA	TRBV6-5	CASNNQGGYGYTF	TGTGCCAGCAACAACCAGGGAGGCTATGGCTACACCTTC
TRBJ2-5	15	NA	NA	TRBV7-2	CASSLALGGQETQYF	TGTGCCAGCAGCTTAGCCCTTGGGGGTCAAGAGACCCAGTACTTC
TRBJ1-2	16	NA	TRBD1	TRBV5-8	CASSLRGRSGLYGYTF	TGTGCCAGCAGCTTGAGGGGGCGTAGTGGACTCTATGGCTACACCTTC
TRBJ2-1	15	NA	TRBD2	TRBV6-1	CASSLAGGPGNEQFF	TGTGCCAGCAGCTTAGCGGGGGGGCCTGGCAATGAGCAGTTCTTC
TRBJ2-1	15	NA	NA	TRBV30	CAWRRGRSSYNEQFF	TGTGCCTGGAGAAGGGGCAGGAGCTCCTACAATGAGCAGTTCTTC
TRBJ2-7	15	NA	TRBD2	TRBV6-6	CASSVAERGTYEQYF	TGTGCCAGCAGCGTCGCGGAGCGGGGGACCTACGAGCAGTACTTC
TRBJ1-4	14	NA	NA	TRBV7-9	CASVQGTTNEKLFF	TGTGCCAGCGTACAGGGAACAACTAATGAAAAACTGTTTTTT
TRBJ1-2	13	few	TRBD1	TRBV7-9	CASSNRGLYGYTF	TGTGCCAGCAGCAACAGGGGCCTCTATGGCTACACCTTC
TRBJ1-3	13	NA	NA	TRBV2	CASSASTRNTIYF	TGTGCCAGCAGTGCCAGCACCCGAAACACCATATATTTT
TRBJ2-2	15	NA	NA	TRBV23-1	CASSHRHRNTGELFF	TGCGCCAGCAGTCATCGTCATCGTAACACCGGGGAGCTGTTTTTT
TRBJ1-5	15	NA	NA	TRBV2	CASSPPGTPNQPQHF	TGTGCCAGCAGTCCCCCCGGGACACCAAATCAGCCCCAGCATTTT
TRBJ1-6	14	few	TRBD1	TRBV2	CASRGQGVNSPLHF	TGTGCCAGCAGGGGACAGGGGGTTAATTCACCCCTCCACTTT
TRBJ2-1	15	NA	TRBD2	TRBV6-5	CASSTSGRGSNEQFF	TGTGCCAGCTCAACTAGCGGGAGAGGTTCCAATGAGCAGTTCTTC
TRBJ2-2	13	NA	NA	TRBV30	CAWSKQGYGELFF	TGTGCCTGGAGTAAACAGGGATACGGGGAGCTGTTTTTT
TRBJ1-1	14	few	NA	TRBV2	CASTSQGLNTEAFF	TGTGCCAGCACCTCGCAGGGGCTGAACACTGAAGCTTTCTTT
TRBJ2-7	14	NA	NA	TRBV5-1	CASSLNPGSDEQYF	TGCGCCAGCAGCTTGAATCCAGGCAGTGACGAGCAGTACTTC
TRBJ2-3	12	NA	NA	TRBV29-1	CSVATSTDTQYF	TGCAGCGTTGCAACGAGTACAGATACGCAGTATTTT
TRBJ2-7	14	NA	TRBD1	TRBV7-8	CASSMQQGADEQYF	TGTGCCAGCAGCATGCAACAGGGGGCCGACGAGCAGTACTTC
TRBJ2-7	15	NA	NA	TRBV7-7	CASSSPGTLLHEQYF	TGTGCCAGCAGCTCCCCCGGGACCCTACTCCACGAGCAGTACTTC
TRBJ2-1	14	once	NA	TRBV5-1	CASSLDQGYNEQFF	TGCGCCAGCAGCCTGGACCAAGGATACAATGAGCAGTTCTTC
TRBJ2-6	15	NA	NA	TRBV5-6	CASSRPGSGANVLTF	TGTGCCAGCAGCCGACCCGGATCTGGGGCCAACGTCCTGACTTTC
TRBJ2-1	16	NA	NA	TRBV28	CASSSHGGSSYNEQFF	TGTGCCAGCAGTTCCCATGGGGGTAGCTCCTACAATGAGCAGTTCTTC
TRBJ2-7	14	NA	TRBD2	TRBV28	CASSFASGSYEQYF	TGTGCCAGCAGTTTCGCTAGCGGGAGCTACGAGCAGTACTTC
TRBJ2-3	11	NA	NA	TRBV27	CASGVTDTQYF	TGTGCCAGTGGAGTCACAGATACGCAGTATTTT
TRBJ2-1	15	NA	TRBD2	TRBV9	CASSVGPAGHNEQFF	TGTGCCAGCAGCGTAGGACCAGCGGGGCACAATGAGCAGTTCTTC
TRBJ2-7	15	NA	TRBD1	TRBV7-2	CASSLGGQASYEQYF	TGTGCCAGCAGCTTAGGAGGACAGGCTTCATACGAGCAGTACTTC
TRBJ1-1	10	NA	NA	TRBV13	CASSSIEAFF	TGTGCCAGCAGCTCGATTGAAGCTTTCTTT
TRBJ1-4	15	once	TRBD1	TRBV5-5	CASSLEGQVVDLLFF	TGTGCCAGCAGCTTGGAGGGACAGGTTGTTGATTTACTGTTTTTT
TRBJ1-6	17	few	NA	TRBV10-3	CAISDFSKNTLNSPLHF	TGTGCCATCAGTGATTTCTCCAAGAACACTTTGAATTCACCCCTCCACTTT
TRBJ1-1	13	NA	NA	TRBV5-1	CASSLEMNTEAFF	TGCGCCAGCAGCTTGGAGATGAACACTGAAGCTTTCTTT
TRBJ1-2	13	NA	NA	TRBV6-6	CASSFLGEGGYTF	TGTGCCAGCAGTTTCCTAGGGGAAGGTGGCTACACCTTC
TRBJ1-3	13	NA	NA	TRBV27	CASSLSGGNTIYF	TGTGCCAGCAGTTTATCGGGGGGAAACACCATATATTTT
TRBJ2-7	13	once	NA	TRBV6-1	CASSEQGSYEQYF	TGTGCCAGCAGTGAACAGGGGTCCTACGAGCAGTACTTC
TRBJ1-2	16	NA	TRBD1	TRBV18	CASSPPSGTGGYGYTF	TGTGCCAGCTCACCACCCTCGGGGACAGGGGGTTATGGCTACACCTTC
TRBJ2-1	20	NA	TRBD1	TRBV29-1	CSVMDRGFSSSGSSYNEQFF	TGCAGCGTTATGGACAGGGGATTTAGCTCGTCGGGGAGCTCCTACAATGAGCAGTTCTTC
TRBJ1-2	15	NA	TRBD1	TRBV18	CASSPRDRLFYGYTF	TGTGCCAGCTCACCCCGGGACAGACTTTTCTATGGCTACACCTTC
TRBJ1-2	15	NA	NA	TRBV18	CASSPRGGADYGYTF	TGTGCCAGCTCACCACGCGGGGGGGCTGACTATGGCTACACCTTC
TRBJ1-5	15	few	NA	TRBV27	CASSPKPRGGQPQHF	TGTGCCAGCAGTCCGAAACCCAGAGGGGGTCAGCCCCAGCATTTT
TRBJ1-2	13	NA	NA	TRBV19	CASSPRRLGGYTF	TGTGCCAGTAGTCCTCGACGGCTGGGTGGCTACACCTTC
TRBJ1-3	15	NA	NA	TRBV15	CATSREGAFGNTIYF	TGTGCCACCAGCAGAGAAGGCGCCTTCGGAAACACCATATATTTT
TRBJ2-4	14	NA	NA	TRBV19	CASSPPGTRDIQYF	TGTGCCAGTAGTCCCCCCGGGACAAGGGACATTCAGTACTTC
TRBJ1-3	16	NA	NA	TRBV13	CASSLGWGRSGNTIYF	TGTGCCAGCAGCTTAGGTTGGGGGCGATCTGGAAACACCATATATTTT
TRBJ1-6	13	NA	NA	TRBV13	CASSRGPNSPLHF	TGTGCCAGCTCACGCGGTCCTAATTCACCCCTCCACTTT